This TCR beta chain comes out of a study of neurological immune-mediated disorders. Findings and limits, study-wide: Falling below healthy controls, multiple sclerosis showed the least TCR clonal expansion, while HTLV-1-associated myelopathy showed the most.

This clonotype turned up a few times. What it binds is not known. TCRdb reanalysed the 5' RACE reads using MiXCR and keeps one entry per CDR3 protein. The sample carries around 94,000 distinct CDR3 sequences, roughly 4% recorded once. The CDR3 consists of 13 residues. V was cut by 4 bases and J by 3 bases, with 7 bases left in between. Germline CDR1 SNHLY, CDR2 FYNNEI. The rearrangement joins TRBV2 to TRBJ2-1; D not resolved. The sequencing sample was made of PBMCs. The TCR comes from a woman aged 18-29 years with multiple sclerosis. CDR3 amino acids: CASSGTNYNEQFF. As DNA, the CDR3 is TGTGCCAGCAGTGGGACGAACTACAATGAGCAGTTCTTC.